This T cell receptor (beta chain) is drawn from a study of chronic HIV infection and antiretroviral therapy (dated by TCRdb to between 2014 and 2016). Library preparation employed 5' RACE. The sample was run on an Illumina MiSeq. TCRdb passed the public sequencing reads through fastp at Q25 and MiXCR, retaining productive beta sequences. Entries that share a CDR3 protein sequence are merged under the most common genes and DNA. Counted in this sample were approximately 30,000 distinct CDR3 sequences; 7.5% to 10% of them appeared once. The top ten clones comprise about 2.4% of the sample. This clonotype was seen ten or more times. What this receptor recognizes is not known. No base qualities exist here, and no much larger clone lies one base off it. The sequence came from an adult who had HIV and had not received antiretroviral therapy, or was an uninfected healthy control (not recorded which). Sequencing was performed on peripheral blood.

The sequence in DNA is TGTGCCAGCAGTTTTGTTTCCGGGATCAATCAGCCCCAGCATTTT. Its coded protein is CASSFVSGINQPQHF. The rearranged segments are TRBV12-3 or TRBV12-4 and TRBJ1-5; there is no confident call for the D gene. The CDR3 numbers 15 residues from cysteine through phenylalanine. The read is trimmed to its CDR3 DNA, 45 bases read in frame from base 1. Relative to germline, V is 3 bases shorter and J is 3 bases shorter, with 12 bases between their ends.